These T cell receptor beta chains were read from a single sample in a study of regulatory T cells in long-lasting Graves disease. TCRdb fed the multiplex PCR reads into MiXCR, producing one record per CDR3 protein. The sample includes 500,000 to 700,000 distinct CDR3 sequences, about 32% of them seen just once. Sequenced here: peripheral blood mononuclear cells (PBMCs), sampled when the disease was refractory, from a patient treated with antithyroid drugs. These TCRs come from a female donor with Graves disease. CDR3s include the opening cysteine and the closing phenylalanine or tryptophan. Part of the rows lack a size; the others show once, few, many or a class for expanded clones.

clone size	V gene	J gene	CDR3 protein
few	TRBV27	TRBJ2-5	CASSSLGVWGEAQYF
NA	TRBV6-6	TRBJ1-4	CASSYSSVQAHSEKLFF
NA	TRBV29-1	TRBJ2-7	CSAKGWGGVGYEQYF
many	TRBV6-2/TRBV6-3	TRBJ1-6	CASTEPPQPTNSPLHF
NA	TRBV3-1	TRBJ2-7	CASSRGGGLNEQYF
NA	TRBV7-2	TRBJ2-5	CASSLDGGLAGLQETQYF
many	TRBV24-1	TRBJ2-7	CATYPHSATYEQYF
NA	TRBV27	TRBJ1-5	CASSPTVNGQPQHF
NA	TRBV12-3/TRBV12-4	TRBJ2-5	CASAFRTAQETQYF
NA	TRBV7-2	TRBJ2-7	CASSKSRYEQYF
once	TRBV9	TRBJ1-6	CASSVGDYSPLHF
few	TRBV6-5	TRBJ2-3	CASSYRGAGDTQYF
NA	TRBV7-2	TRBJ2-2	CASSLDGLIGGGELFF
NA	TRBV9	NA	CASSETTSGSNIQYF
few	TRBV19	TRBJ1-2	CASSINRVSGYTF
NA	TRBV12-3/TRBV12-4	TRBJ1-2	CASSLVRGGGYTF
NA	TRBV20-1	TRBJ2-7	CSARDPTSGSLYEQYF
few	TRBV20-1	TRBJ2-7	CSARDKAYEQYF
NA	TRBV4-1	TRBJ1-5	CASSQVEGQPQHF
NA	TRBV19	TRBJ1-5	CASSIDGTGNQPQHF
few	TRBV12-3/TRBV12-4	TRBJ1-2	CASSLARFNYGYTF
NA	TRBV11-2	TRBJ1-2	CASRPGQMDYGYTF
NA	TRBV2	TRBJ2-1	CASSENGLGDEQFF
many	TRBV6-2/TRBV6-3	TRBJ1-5	CASSYRTGNQPQHF
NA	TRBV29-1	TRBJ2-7	CSAQAGSSYEQYF
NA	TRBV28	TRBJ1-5	CASSLPGTMEDQPQHF
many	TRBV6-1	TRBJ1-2	CASSEGTGDGYTF
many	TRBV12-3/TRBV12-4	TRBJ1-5	CASSFGHGNRPQHF
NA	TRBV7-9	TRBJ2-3	CASSSTSGTDTQYF
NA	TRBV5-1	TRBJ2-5	CASSLAASGGQETQYF
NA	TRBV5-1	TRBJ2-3	CASSLLAGEADTQYF
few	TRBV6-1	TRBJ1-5	CASNPGTENQPQHF
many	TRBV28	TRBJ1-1	CASRQTGFGEAFF
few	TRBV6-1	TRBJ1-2	CASTSKTGPYGYTF
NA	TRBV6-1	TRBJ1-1	CASSPGRMKGEAFF
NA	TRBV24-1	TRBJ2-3	CATSDSGTSGRNTQYF
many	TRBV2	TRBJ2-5	CASSDTSGRAVETQYF
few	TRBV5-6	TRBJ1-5	CASSWTGVSDQPQHF
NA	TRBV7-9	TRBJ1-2	CASSPTLGGGIYGYTF
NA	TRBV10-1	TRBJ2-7	CASSKDRGLSEQYF
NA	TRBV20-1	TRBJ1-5	CSASRGGQPQHF
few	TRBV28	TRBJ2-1	CAGSRPLTGTGEDEQFF
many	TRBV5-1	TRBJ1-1	CASSLEGHTEAFF
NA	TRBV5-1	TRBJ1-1	CASSLEVHTEAFF
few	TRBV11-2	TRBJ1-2	CASGTLVQLRLYGYTF
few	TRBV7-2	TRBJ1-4	CASSSLRTGGDEKLFF
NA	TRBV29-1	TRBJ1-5	CSVGDQPQHF
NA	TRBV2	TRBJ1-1	CASSSDTNSRAFF
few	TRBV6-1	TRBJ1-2	CATAGRSANYGYTF
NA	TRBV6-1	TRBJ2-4	CASFQGATVAKNIQYF
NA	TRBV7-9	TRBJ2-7	CASSLVVGRSTYEQYF